One T cell receptor beta chain is described in this entry. The record originates from a study of blood T cell repertoires in COVID-19. The ends were cut back, 7 bases at V and 7 bases at J, with 13 bases in the middle. The CDR3 has 12 amino acids. TCRdb's table, derived via immunoSEQ multiplex PCR, lists solely in-frame clones and lacks some. The sample lists approximately 320,000 clones; roughly 90% were seen once. The sequenced sample was PBMCs or T cells enriched from blood (not recorded which). V usage is TRBV12-3 or TRBV12-4 and J usage is TRBJ1-1; D is possibly TRBD1 (6 bases). The sequence came from a woman younger than 35 who had recovered from COVID-19. CDR3 DNA: TGTGCCAGCACTCGGGGGGCAATTGAAGCTTTCTTT. Protein sequence: CASTRGAIEAFF.